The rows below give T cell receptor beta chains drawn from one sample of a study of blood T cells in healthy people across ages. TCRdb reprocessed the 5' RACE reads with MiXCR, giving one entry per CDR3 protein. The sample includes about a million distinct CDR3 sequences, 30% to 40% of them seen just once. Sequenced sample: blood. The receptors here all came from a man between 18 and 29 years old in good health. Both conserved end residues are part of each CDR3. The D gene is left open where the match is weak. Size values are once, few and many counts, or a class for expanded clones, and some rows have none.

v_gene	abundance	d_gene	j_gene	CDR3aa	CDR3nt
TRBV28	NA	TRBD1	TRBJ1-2	CASTNSLTGGYGYTF	TGTGCCAGCACCAACTCCTTGACAGGGGGTTATGGCTACACCTTC
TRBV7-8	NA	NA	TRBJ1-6	CASSLGPFNSPLHF	TGTGCCAGCAGCTTAGGGCCCTTTAATTCACCCCTCCACTTT
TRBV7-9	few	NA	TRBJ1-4	CASSPNARDNEKLFF	TGTGCCAGCAGCCCTAATGCGCGGGATAATGAAAAACTGTTTTTT
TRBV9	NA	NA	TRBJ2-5	CASAGPTEQYF	TGTGCCAGCGCGGGGCCAACAGAGCAGTACTTC
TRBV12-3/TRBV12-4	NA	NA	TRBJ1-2	CASSLGSYRWGYTF	TGTGCCAGCAGTTTAGGCTCTTACCGCTGGGGCTACACCTTC
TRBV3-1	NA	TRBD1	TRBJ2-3	CASSHRGRVDFSTDTQYF	TGTGCCAGCAGTCACAGGGGGCGAGTGGATTTTAGCACAGATACGCAGTATTTT
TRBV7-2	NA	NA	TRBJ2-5	CASSFAGQETQYF	TGTGCCAGCAGCTTCGCGGGGCAGGAGACCCAGTACTTC
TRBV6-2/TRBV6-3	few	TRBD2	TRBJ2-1	CASKVVSGGYEQFF	TGTGCCAGCAAAGTCGTTAGCGGGGGCTATGAGCAGTTCTTC
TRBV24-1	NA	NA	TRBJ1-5	CATSERNSNQPQHF	TGTGCCACCAGTGAAAGAAATTCCAATCAGCCCCAGCATTTT
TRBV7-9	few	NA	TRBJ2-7	CASSLAGIGDEQYF	TGTGCCAGCAGCTTAGCCGGGATCGGGGACGAGCAGTACTTC
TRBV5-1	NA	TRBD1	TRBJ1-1	CASSLIRQDPGGTEAFF	TGCGCCAGCAGCCTAATAAGACAGGACCCAGGGGGCACTGAAGCTTTCTTT
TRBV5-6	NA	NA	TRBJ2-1	CASSRAGQLAYNEQFF	TGTGCCAGCAGCCGGGCGGGACAGTTAGCCTACAATGAGCAGTTCTTC
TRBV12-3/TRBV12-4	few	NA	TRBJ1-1	CASKKRGGADQNTEAFF	TGTGCCAGCAAAAAGAGGGGGGGGGCGGATCAGAACACTGAAGCTTTCTTT
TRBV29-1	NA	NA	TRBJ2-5	CSVAANQETQYF	TGCAGCGTTGCCGCCAACCAAGAGACCCAGTACTTC
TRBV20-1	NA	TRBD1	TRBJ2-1	CSARPPGQGPEQFF	TGCAGTGCTAGACCTCCGGGACAGGGGCCTGAGCAGTTCTTC
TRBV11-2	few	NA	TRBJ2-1	CASSPWGYEQFF	TGTGCCAGCAGCCCCTGGGGTTATGAGCAGTTCTTC
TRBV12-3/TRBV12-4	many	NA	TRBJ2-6	CASYSFRSGANVLTF	TGTGCCAGCTATTCATTCCGCTCTGGGGCCAACGTCCTGACTTTC
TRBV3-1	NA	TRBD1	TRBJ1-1	CASSQVGQGAKNTEAFF	TGTGCCAGCAGCCAAGTTGGACAGGGGGCCAAGAACACTGAAGCTTTCTTT
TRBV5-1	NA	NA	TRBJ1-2	CASSPAVGYGYTF	TGCGCCAGCAGCCCCGCTGTCGGGTATGGCTACACCTTC
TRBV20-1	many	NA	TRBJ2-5	CSATRGLETQYF	TGCAGTGCCACACGGGGGCTGGAGACCCAGTACTTC
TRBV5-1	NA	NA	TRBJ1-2	CASATEGGLVYGYTF	TGCGCCAGCGCTACAGAAGGGGGGCTGGTCTATGGCTACACCTTC
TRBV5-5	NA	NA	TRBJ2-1	CASSPWAQETQFF	TGTGCCAGCAGCCCTTGGGCACAAGAGACCCAGTTCTTC
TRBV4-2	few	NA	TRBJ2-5	CASSQGQAGRETQYF	TGTGCCAGCAGCCAAGGACAAGCTGGGAGGGAGACCCAGTACTTC
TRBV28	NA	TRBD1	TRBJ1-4	CASSFSDRHNEKLFF	TGTGCCAGCAGTTTCTCGGACAGGCATAATGAAAAACTGTTTTTT
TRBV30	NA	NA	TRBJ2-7	CAWSLRGGRYYEQYF	TGTGCCTGGAGCCTCCGAGGGGGGAGATACTACGAGCAGTACTTC
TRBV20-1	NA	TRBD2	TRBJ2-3	CSAGGGNGDTQYF	TGCAGTGCTGGCGGGGGGAATGGAGATACGCAGTATTTT
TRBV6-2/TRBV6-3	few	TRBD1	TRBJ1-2	CASNQGARGYTF	TGTGCCAGCAACCAGGGGGCGCGGGGCTACACCTTC
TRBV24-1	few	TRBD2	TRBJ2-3	CATSDGLAGTDTQYF	TGTGCCACCAGTGATGGACTAGCGGGGACAGATACGCAGTATTTT
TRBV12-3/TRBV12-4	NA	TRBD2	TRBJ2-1	CASSPQRGWEQFF	TGTGCCAGCAGTCCTCAGCGGGGGTGGGAGCAGTTCTTC
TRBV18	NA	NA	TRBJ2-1	CASSPLVSGTEQFF	TGTGCCAGCTCACCACTGGTTAGCGGCACTGAGCAGTTCTTC
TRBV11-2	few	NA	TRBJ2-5	CASSLALAPIDETQYF	TGTGCCAGCAGCTTAGCGCTGGCCCCAATTGACGAGACCCAGTACTTC
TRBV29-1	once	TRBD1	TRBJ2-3	CSGDRGRADMQYF	TGCAGCGGTGACAGGGGGAGGGCAGATATGCAGTATTTT
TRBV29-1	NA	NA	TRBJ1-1	CSVVTGIRYTEAFF	TGCAGCGTAGTAACAGGGATAAGGTACACTGAAGCTTTCTTT
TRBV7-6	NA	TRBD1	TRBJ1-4	CASSSGQAGDEKLFF	TGTGCCAGCAGCTCCGGACAGGCAGGGGATGAAAAACTGTTTTTT
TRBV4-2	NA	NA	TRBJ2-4	CASSPTGPSAKNIQYF	TGTGCCAGCAGCCCCACAGGGCCTTCTGCCAAAAACATTCAGTACTTC
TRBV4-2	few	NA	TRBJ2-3	CASSQEEGDTQYF	TGTGCCAGCAGCCAAGAAGAGGGAGATACGCAGTATTTT
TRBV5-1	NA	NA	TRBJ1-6	CASSLDWVSPLHF	TGCGCCAGCAGCTTGGACTGGGTTTCACCCCTCCACTTT